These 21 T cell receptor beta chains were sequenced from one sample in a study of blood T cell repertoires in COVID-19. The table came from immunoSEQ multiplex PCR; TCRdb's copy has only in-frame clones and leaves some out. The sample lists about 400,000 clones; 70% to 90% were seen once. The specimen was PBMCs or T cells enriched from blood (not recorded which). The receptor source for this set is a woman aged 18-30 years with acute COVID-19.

The CDR3 sequence: CASSIQNGYEQYF. Written as DNA, the CDR3 is TGTGCCAGCAGCATACAGAATGGTTACGAGCAGTACTTC. This chain uses TRBV7-9 with TRBJ2-7; no clear D gene. This CDR3 region has 13 residues. Trimming pared 5 bases from V and 4 bases from J, leaving 12 bases between. Germline CDR1 and CDR2: SEHNR and FQNEAQ (reference sequence).

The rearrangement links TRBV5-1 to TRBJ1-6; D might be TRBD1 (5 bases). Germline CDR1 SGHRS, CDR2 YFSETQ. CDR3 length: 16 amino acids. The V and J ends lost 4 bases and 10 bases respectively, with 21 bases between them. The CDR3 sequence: CASSPGHAGGESPLHF. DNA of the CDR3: TGCGCCAGCAGCCCAGGACACGCCGGGGGTGAGTCACCCCTCCACTTT. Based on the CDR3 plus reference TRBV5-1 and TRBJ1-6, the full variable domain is KAGVTQTPRYLIKTRGQQVTLSCSPISGHRSVSWYQQTPGQGLQFLFEYFSETQRNKGNFPGRFSGRQFSNSRSEMNVSTLELGDSALYLCASSPGHAGGESPLHFGNGTRLTVT.

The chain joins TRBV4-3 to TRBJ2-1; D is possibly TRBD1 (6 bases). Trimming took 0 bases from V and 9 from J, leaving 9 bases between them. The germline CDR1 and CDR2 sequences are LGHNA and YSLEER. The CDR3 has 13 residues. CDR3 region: CASSQEQGGEQFF. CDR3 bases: TGCGCCAGCAGCCAAGAACAAGGGGGTGAGCAGTTCTTC.

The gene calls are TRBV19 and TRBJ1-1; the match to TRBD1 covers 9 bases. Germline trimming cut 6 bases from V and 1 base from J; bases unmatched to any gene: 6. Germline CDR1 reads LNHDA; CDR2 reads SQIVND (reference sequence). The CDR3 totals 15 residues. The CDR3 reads CASRRTGAGNTEAFF. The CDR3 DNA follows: TGTGCCAGTAGAAGGACAGGGGCGGGGAACACTGAAGCTTTCTTT.

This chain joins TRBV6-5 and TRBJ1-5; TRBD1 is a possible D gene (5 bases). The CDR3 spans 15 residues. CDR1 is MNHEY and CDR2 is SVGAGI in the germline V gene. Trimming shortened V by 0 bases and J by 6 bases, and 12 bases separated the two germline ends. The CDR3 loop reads CASSYSQGRGQPQHF. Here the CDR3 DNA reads TGTGCCAGCAGTTACTCCCAGGGTCGAGGTCAGCCCCAGCATTTT.

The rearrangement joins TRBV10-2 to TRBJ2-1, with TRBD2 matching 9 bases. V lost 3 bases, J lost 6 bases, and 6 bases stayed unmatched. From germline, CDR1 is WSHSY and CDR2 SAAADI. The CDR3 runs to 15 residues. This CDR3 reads CASSDRSSGINEQFF. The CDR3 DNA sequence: TGCGCCAGCAGTGATCGGTCTAGCGGGATCAATGAGCAGTTCTTC.

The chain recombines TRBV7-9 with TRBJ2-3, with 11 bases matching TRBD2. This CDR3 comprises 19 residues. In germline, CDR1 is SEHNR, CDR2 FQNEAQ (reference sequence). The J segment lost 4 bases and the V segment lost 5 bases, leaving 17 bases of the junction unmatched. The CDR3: CASSPRRTSGWMSSDTQYF. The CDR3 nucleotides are TGTGCCAGCAGCCCCCGACGGACTAGCGGGTGGATGAGCTCAGATACGCAGTATTTT.

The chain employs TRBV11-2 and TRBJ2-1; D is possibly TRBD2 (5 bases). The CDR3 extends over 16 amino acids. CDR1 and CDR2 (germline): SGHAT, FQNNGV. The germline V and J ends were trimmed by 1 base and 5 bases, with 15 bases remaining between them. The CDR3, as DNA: TGTGCCAGCAGCTTAGGGGAGTTCCGGCAGAACAATGAGCAGTTCTTC. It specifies CASSLGEFRQNNEQFF.

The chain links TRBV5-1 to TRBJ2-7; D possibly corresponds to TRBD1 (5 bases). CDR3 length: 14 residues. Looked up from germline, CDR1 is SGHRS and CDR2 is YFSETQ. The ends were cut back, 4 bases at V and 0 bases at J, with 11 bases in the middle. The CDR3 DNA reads TGCGCCAGCAGCGCGACAGTGAGCTCCTACGAGCAGTACTTC. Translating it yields CASSATVSSYEQYF.

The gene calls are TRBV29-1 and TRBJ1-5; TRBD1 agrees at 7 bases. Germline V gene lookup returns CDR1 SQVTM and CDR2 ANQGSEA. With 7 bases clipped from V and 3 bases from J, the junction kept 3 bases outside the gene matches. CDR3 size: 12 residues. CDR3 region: CSATGDNQPQHF. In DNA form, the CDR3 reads TGCAGCGCAACAGGGGACAATCAGCCCCAGCATTTT.

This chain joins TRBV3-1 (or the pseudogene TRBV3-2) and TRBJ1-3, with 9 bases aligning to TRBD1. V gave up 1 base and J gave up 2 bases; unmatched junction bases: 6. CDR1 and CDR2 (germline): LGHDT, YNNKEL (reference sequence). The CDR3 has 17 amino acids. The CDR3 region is CASSQGTGVSPGNTIYF. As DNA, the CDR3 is TGTGCCAGCAGCCAAGGGACAGGGGTGAGTCCTGGAAACACCATATATTTT.

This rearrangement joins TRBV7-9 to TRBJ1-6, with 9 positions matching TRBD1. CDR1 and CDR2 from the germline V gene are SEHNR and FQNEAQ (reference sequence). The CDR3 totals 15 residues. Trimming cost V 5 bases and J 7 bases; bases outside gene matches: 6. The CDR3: CASSDGDRANSPLHF. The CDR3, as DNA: TGTGCCAGCAGCGACGGGGACAGGGCAAATTCACCCCTCCACTTT.

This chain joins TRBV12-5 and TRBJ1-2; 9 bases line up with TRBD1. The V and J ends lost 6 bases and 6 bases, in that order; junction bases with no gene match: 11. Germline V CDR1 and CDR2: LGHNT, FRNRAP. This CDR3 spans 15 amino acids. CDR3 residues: CASGYLQGARHGYTF. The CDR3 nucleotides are TGTGCTAGTGGCTACCTACAGGGGGCGCGTCATGGCTACACCTTC.

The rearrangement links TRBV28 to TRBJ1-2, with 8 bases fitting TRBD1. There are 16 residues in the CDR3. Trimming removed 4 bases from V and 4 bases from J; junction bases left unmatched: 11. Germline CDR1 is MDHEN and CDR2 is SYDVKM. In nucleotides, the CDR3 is TGTGCCAGCAGTTCCTGGACAGGGCCCTCAATCTATGGCTACACCTTC. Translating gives CASSSWTGPSIYGYTF.

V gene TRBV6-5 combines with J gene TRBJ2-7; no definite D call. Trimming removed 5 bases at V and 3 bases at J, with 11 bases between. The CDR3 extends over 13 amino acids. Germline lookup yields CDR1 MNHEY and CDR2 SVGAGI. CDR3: CASSPGFSYEQYF. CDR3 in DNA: TGTGCCAGCAGTCCCGGTTTTAGCTACGAGCAGTACTTC.

CDR3 in DNA: TGTGCCAGCAGTATGCAAAAGGGTGCAGGGTCACCCCTCCACTTT. This translates into CASSMQKGAGSPLHF. This chain joins TRBV27 and TRBJ1-6; weak D call: TRBD1 (5 bases). The CDR3 extends over 15 amino acids. The V gene's germline CDR1 is MNHEY and CDR2 SMNVEV (reference sequence). V shed 5 bases and J shed 10 bases, with 18 bases lying between them.

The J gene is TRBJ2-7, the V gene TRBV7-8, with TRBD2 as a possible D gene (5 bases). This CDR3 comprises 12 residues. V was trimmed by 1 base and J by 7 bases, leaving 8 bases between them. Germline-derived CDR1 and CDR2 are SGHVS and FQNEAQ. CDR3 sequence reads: CASSLVTGEQYF. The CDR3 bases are TGTGCCAGCAGCTTAGTTACGGGGGAGCAGTACTTC.

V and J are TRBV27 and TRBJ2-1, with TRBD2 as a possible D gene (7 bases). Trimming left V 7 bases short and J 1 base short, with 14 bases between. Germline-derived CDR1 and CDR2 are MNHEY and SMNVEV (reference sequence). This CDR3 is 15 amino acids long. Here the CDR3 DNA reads TGTGCCAGCACCAAGGGGGGGAGTTCCTACAATGAGCAGTTCTTC. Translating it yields CASTKGGSSYNEQFF.

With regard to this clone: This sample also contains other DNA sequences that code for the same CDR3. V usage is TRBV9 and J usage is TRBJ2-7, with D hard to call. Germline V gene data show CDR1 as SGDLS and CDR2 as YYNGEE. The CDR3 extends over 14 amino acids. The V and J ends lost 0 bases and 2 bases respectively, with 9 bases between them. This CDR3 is CASSVGGLTYEQYF. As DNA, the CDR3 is TGTGCCAGCAGCGTAGGCGGCTTAACCTACGAGCAGTACTTC. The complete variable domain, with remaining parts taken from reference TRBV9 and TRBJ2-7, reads DSGVTQTPKHLITATGQRVTLRCSPRSGDLSVYWYQQSLDQGLQFLIQYYNGEERAKGNILERFSAQQFPDLHSELNLSSLELGDSALYFCASSVGGLTYEQYFGPGTRLTVT.

The CDR3 spells CASSKTGDTGELFF. Here the CDR3 DNA reads TGTGCCAGTAGCAAGACAGGGGACACCGGGGAGCTGTTTTTT. The chain has TRBV19 and TRBJ2-2, with 8 bases matching TRBD1. The V gene's germline CDR1 is LNHDA and CDR2 SQIVND (reference sequence). The CDR3 runs 14 residues. J was trimmed by 3 bases and V by 6 bases; bases with no gene match: 3.

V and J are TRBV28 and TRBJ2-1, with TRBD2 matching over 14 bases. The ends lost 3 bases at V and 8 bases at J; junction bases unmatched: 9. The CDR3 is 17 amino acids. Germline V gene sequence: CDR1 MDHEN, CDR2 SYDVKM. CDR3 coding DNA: TGTGCCAGCAGTTTTCCCCAGGGACTAGCGGGAGCATATGAGCAGTTCTTC. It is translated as CASSFPQGLAGAYEQFF. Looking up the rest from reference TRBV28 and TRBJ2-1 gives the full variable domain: DVKVTQSSRYLVKRTGEKVFLECVQDMDHENMFWYRQDPGLGLRLIYFSYDVKMKEKGDIPEGYSVSREKKERFSLILESASTNQTSMYLCASSFPQGLAGAYEQFFGPGTRLTVL.